These 9 T cell receptor beta chains were sequenced from one sample in a study of graft-versus-host responses after intestinal transplantation. What these receptors recognize is not known. Here immunoSEQ multiplex PCR was the method, and the copy in TCRdb shows in-frame clones only, minus some. The sample lists 60,000 to 90,000 clones; 90% were seen once. The sample here was unstimulated CD8+ T cells sorted from spleen or lymph node cells, taken before intestinal transplant. These receptors originate from a human donor who received an intestinal transplant.

This chain joins TRBV4-1 and TRBJ1-1, with D maybe TRBD1 (6 bases). Trimming left V 11 bases short and J 1 base short, with 26 bases between. Germline loops: CDR1 MGHRA, CDR2 YSYEKL. The CDR3 runs 17 residues. The CDR3 here is CAASGVDSWVSNTEAFF. CDR3 coding DNA: TGCGCCGCCTCTGGGGTGGACAGTTGGGTCTCGAACACTGAAGCTTTCTTT.

The V call is TRBV11-2, the J call TRBJ1-1; D is unresolved. The V gene's germline CDR1 is SGHAT and CDR2 FQNNGV. V lost 2 bases, J lost 1 base, and 5 bases lay in between. This CDR3 has 13 amino acids. DNA of the CDR3: TGTGCCAGCAGCTTAAACACGAACACTGAAGCTTTCTTT. Amino acid sequence: CASSLNTNTEAFF. Full variable domain (missing parts from reference TRBV11-2 and TRBJ1-1): EAGVAQSPRYKIIEKRQSVAFWCNPISGHATLYWYQQILGQGPKLLIQFQNNGVVDDSQLPKDRFSAERLKGVDSTLKIQPAKLEDSAVYLCASSLNTNTEAFFGQGTRLTVV.

This clone appeared once. The rearrangement joins TRBV19 to TRBJ1-6; no clear D gene. The ends were cut back, 1 base at V and 9 bases at J, with 13 bases in the middle. There are 15 residues in the CDR3. Looked up from germline, CDR1 is LNHDA and CDR2 is SQIVND (reference sequence). The CDR3: CASSIVGGLGSPLHF. CDR3 nucleotide sequence: TGTGCCAGTAGTATAGTTGGAGGGTTGGGTTCACCCCTCCACTTT.

The chain carries TRBV13 and TRBJ1-2; D remains unclear. The germline V gene has CDR1 PRHDT and CDR2 FYEKMQ (reference sequence). This CDR3 is built from 14 residues. The V and J ends lost 1 base and 2 bases respectively, with 8 bases between them. In DNA, the CDR3 is TGTGCCAGCAGCTTAGCGCGGGCCAACTATGGCTACACCTTC. It codes for CASSLARANYGYTF.

As DNA, the CDR3 is TGTGCCAGCAGCCCTGACATACCCTCTGGGGCCAACGTCCTGACTTTC. This sequence encodes CASSPDIPSGANVLTF. The chain joins TRBV7-3 to TRBJ2-6; D unresolved. CDR1 is SGHTA and CDR2 is FQGTGA in the germline V gene. Trimming left V 5 bases short and J 0 bases short, with 11 bases between. There are 16 residues in the CDR3.

The chain uses TRBV7-8 and TRBJ1-1, with D possibly being TRBD1 (5 bases). CDR3 length equals 16 residues. The V gene's germline CDR1 is SGHVS and CDR2 FQNEAQ. V was clipped by 2 bases and J by 0 bases, with 13 bases between them. CDR3 sequence: CASSLNWGGMNTEAFF. The DNA of the CDR3 is TGTGCCAGCAGCTTAAACTGGGGCGGAATGAACACTGAAGCTTTCTTT.

As regards this clone: At one boundary the junction diverges from the germline segment, which might be a read error. The chain recombines TRBV9 with TRBJ2-3; 9 bases match TRBD2. The germline CDR1 and CDR2 sequences are SGDLS and YYNGEE. The CDR3 sequence is 17 residues long. The CDR3 loop is CASSVGTLAGSTDTQYF. In nucleotides, the CDR3 is TGTGCCAGCAGCGTAGGAACCCTAGCGGGGAGCACCGATACGCAGTATTTT.

The gene calls are TRBV19 and TRBJ1-2, with D hard to call. V shed 7 bases and J shed 4 bases, with 13 bases lying between them. CDR3 length equals 13 residues. Looked up from germline, CDR1 is LNHDA and CDR2 is SQIVND (reference sequence). CDR3 DNA sequence: TGTGCCAGTACCTCCGCGGGCCCCTATGGCTACACCTTC. Residues: CASTSAGPYGYTF.

This clone appeared once. The chain couples TRBV6-5 to TRBJ1-5; D is uncertain. Germline-derived CDR1 and CDR2 are MNHEY and SVGAGI. CDR3 length: 15 residues. Trimming shortened V by 6 bases and J by 3 bases, and 15 bases separated the two germline ends. The CDR3 protein is CASSVGQAYNQPQHF. CDR3 nucleotide sequence: TGTGCCAGCAGCGTAGGTCAGGCTTACAATCAGCCCCAGCATTTT.